This is a list of T cell receptor beta chains from one sample in a study of T-cell reconstitution after alpha-beta-depleted transplantation in children. In TCRdb, the PCR reads were re-called with MiXCR into one record per CDR3 protein. Among more than 500,000 distinct CDR3 sequences listed, approximately 10% were seen once. The specimen comprised PBMCs, mostly from graft donor cells, sampled 180 days after TCRalphabeta/CD19-depleted stem cell transplant. The receptors shown here come from a female patient between 2 and 15 years old who had a stem cell transplant for aplastic anemia, so the T cells may come from the graft donor. CDR3s include the opening cysteine and the closing phenylalanine or tryptophan. The D gene is left open where the match is weak. Rows give clone size only sometimes, using once, few, many, or a class for an expanded clone.

d_gene	v_gene	abundance	j_gene	CDR3nt	CDR3aa
-	TRBV12-3/TRBV12-4	few	TRBJ1-1	TGTGCCAGCAGTAGATTAGGGGACTCAGGGGTGAACACTGAAGCTTTCTTT	CASSRLGDSGVNTEAFF
TRBD2	TRBV29-1	-	TRBJ2-3	TGCAGCGTTGACGGACTAGCGGGAGTGACTGGGGCAGATACGCAGTATTTT	CSVDGLAGVTGADTQYF
-	TRBV4-3	many	TRBJ2-7	TGCGCCAGCAGCCGTGAGACAGTCAACTACGAGCAGTACTTC	CASSRETVNYEQYF
-	TRBV7-8	-	TRBJ2-1	TGTGCCAGCAGCTTAGAAGTCTTTGACCAGTTCTTC	CASSLEVFDQFF
TRBD2	TRBV10-3	-	TRBJ2-1	TGTGCCATCAGCCGACTAGCGCAGAGCTCCTACAATGAGCAGTTCTTC	CAISRLAQSSYNEQFF
-	TRBV27	-	TRBJ1-1	TGTGCCAGCAGTTACCCAGGGGTAACTGAAGCTTTCTTT	CASSYPGVTEAFF
-	TRBV4-2	many	TRBJ2-3	TGTGCCAGCAGCCAAGAGCTAGCGCTACATACGCAGTATTTT	CASSQELALHTQYF
-	TRBV5-1	-	TRBJ2-1	TGCGCCAGCAGCTTCGGCAGACCCGGGGATGAGCAGTTCTTC	CASSFGRPGDEQFF
-	TRBV7-6	-	TRBJ2-7	TGTGCCAGCAGCTTAGGCGGGTGGAGGGTACACGAGCAGTACTTC	CASSLGGWRVHEQYF
TRBD2	TRBV27	few	TRBJ2-1	TGTGCCAGCAGTTCCTCGACTAGCGGGAGATATGAGCAGTTCTTC	CASSSSTSGRYEQFF
-	TRBV20-1	-	TRBJ2-1	TGCAGTGGGGAGGATCGCTCCTACAATGAGCAGTTCTTC	CSGEDRSYNEQFF
TRBD2	TRBV10-2	few	TRBJ2-7	TGCGCCAGCAGAAGCACTAGCGGGAGCTCCTACGAGCAGTACTTC	CASRSTSGSSYEQYF
-	TRBV18	few	TRBJ2-1	TGTGCCAGCTCACCCGGGATAGGCGGCTCCAATGAGCAGTTCTTC	CASSPGIGGSNEQFF
-	TRBV27	-	TRBJ2-5	TGTGCCAGCAGTAATACGGAGAGCCAAGAGACCCAGTACTTC	CASSNTESQETQYF
TRBD2	TRBV20-1	-	TRBJ2-1	TGCAGTGCTGTGACGGGACTAAACTCTTACAATGAGCAGTTCTTC	CSAVTGLNSYNEQFF
TRBD1	TRBV25-1	few	TRBJ2-3	TGTGCCAGCACCCCCACAAGGGGGCGCGCAGATACGCAGTATTTT	CASTPTRGRADTQYF
-	TRBV10-3	few	TRBJ2-3	TGTGCCATCGGCAGGGGAAAGAATACGCAGTATTTT	CAIGRGKNTQYF
-	TRBV21-1	-	TRBJ1-5	TGTGCCTCCGGGGACAGCCGCGCCCGTATACAGCCCCAGCATTTT	CASGDSRARIQPQHF
TRBD2	TRBV28	few	TRBJ2-3	TGTGCCAGCATAAGGACGGGGCTAGCGGGGGCAGATACGCAGTATTTT	CASIRTGLAGADTQYF
-	TRBV7-3	-	TRBJ2-3	TGTGCCAGCAGCGTTACAGGGCCCGCCGGCAGGAGTACGCAGTATTTT	CASSVTGPAGRSTQYF
-	TRBV21-1	-	TRBJ1-5	TGTGCCAGCAGCGCCACCCGGAACCGGGGGTCCCATAGCAATCAGCCCCAGCATTTT	CASSATRNRGSHSNQPQHF
-	TRBV12-3/TRBV12-4	few	TRBJ2-1	TGTGCCAGCAAGAGGGACGACTCCTACAATGAGCAGTTCTTC	CASKRDDSYNEQFF
-	TRBV4-2	-	TRBJ2-3	TGTGCCAGCAGCCAAGATCTGGCAGTGCCCACAGATACGCAGTATTTT	CASSQDLAVPTDTQYF
-	TRBV7-9	few	TRBJ2-3	TGTGCCTCCGGTAGCGGATCCCCTCCAGATACGCAGTATTTT	CASGSGSPPDTQYF
TRBD1	TRBV15	-	TRBJ2-5	TGTGCCACCAGCAGCGGACAGGGGGTGGTCGTAGAGACCCAGTACTTC	CATSSGQGVVVETQYF
TRBD2	TRBV28	few	TRBJ2-2	TGTGCCAGCAGTAGGACAGGGAAACTAGCGGGATCCCCCACCGGGGAGCTGTTTTTT	CASSRTGKLAGSPTGELFF
-	TRBV7-2	-	TRBJ2-7	TGTGCCAGCAGCTTTCCGAGGGGGGCTGACTACGAGCAGTACTTC	CASSFPRGADYEQYF
TRBD2	TRBV20-1	few	TRBJ2-1	TGCAGTGCTAGCCAACCGCCGGGGGGTGAGCAGTTCTTC	CSASQPPGGEQFF
TRBD1	TRBV2	-	TRBJ1-1	TGTGCCAGCAGTGAGGACAGGGACACTGAAGCTTTCTTT	CASSEDRDTEAFF
TRBD2	TRBV5-6	-	TRBJ2-1	TGTGCCAGCAGCTTCGGACTAGCGGGAGGCTCAGCCTACAATGAGCAGTTCTTC	CASSFGLAGGSAYNEQFF
TRBD1	TRBV3-1	-	TRBJ2-5	TGTGCCAGCAGCCTCGACAGGGTTGGGCAAGAGACCCAGTACTTC	CASSLDRVGQETQYF
-	TRBV7-9	many	TRBJ2-5	TGTGCCAGCAGCTACGGGTGGGCCCGGGCGGAGCAAGAGACCCAGTACTTC	CASSYGWARAEQETQYF
TRBD2	TRBV4-1	-	TRBJ2-2	TGCGCCAGCAGCCACCCTCCCGGACTAGCGGCCGGGGAGCTGTTTTTT	CASSHPPGLAAGELFF
TRBD1	TRBV12-3/TRBV12-4	-	TRBJ1-5	TGTGCCAGCAGCGAGACAGGGGCAACGAAGCCCCAGCATTTT	CASSETGATKPQHF
-	TRBV29-1	-	TRBJ1-1	TGCAGCGTTGAAGGTGGGCCGGACAAGATGAACACTGAAGCTTTCTTT	CSVEGGPDKMNTEAFF
-	TRBV7-8	-	TRBJ2-7	TGTGCCAGCAGCTTAGAGCCCGGACCCGTTTATTTGGGCGAGCAGTACTTC	CASSLEPGPVYLGEQYF
-	TRBV6-1	few	TRBJ2-2	TGTGCCAGCAGTCCTAGACTAGTCGGGGAGCTGTTTTTT	CASSPRLVGELFF
-	TRBV7-2	few	TRBJ1-5	TGTGCCAGCAGCTTAGTAGTAGAACAGCCCCAGCATTTT	CASSLVVEQPQHF
TRBD1	TRBV29-1	-	TRBJ1-1	TGCAGCGTTGGGGGGACAGGGTACACTGAAGCTTTCTTT	CSVGGTGYTEAFF
TRBD1	TRBV29-1	-	TRBJ1-1	TGCAGCGCCCACGGCGGGACAGGCTGGGACGGGACTGAAGCTTTCTTT	CSAHGGTGWDGTEAFF
-	TRBV28	-	TRBJ1-4	TGTGCCAGCAGCTCCCCCGGGGTGGGGAAACAGGCAAAACTGTTTTTT	CASSSPGVGKQAKLFF
TRBD1	TRBV4-1	-	TRBJ1-5	TGCGCCAGCAGCCAAGATCTCGTGAAATTGGGACAGGAACCCTATAGCAATCAGCCCCAGCATTTT	CASSQDLVKLGQEPYSNQPQHF
-	TRBV28	-	TRBJ1-4	TGTGCCAGCAGCCCGGGGACGCCTATGGATGAAAAACTGTTTTTT	CASSPGTPMDEKLFF
TRBD2	TRBV4-2	few	TRBJ2-2	TGTGCCAGCAGCCAAGAGACACCGGGACTAGCAGAGACCGGGGAGCTGTTTTTT	CASSQETPGLAETGELFF
-	TRBV28	-	TRBJ2-5	TGTGCCAGCAGTTTTGGGCAGGGGCCGGAGACCCAGTACTTC	CASSFGQGPETQYF
TRBD2	TRBV4-3	-	TRBJ2-2	TGCGCCAGCGGCCAAGATCCGGGAGGGGGGTCCGGGGAGCTGTTTTTT	CASGQDPGGGSGELFF
TRBD1	TRBV28	-	TRBJ1-3	TGTGCCAGCAGTTCCACCCGGGACAGAAAACTGGGGCTCTCTGGAAACACCATATATTTT	CASSSTRDRKLGLSGNTIYF
-	TRBV24-1	many	TRBJ2-5	TGTGCCACCAGTGATTCAGGCAGGACCCAAGAGACCCAGTACTTC	CATSDSGRTQETQYF
-	TRBV19	few	TRBJ1-1	TGTGCCAGTAGGACACATGGGGTTTCGGCTTTCTTT	CASRTHGVSAFF
TRBD1	TRBV27	-	TRBJ2-2	TGTGCCAGCAGCTCCCGGGACAGCCACACCGGGGAGCTGTTTTTT	CASSSRDSHTGELFF
-	TRBV7-8	few	TRBJ2-1	TGTGCCAGCAGCTTCGACATGGAGCAGTTCTTC	CASSFDMEQFF
-	TRBV10-3	-	TRBJ1-3	TGTGCCATCAGTGAGTCGGCAGCGAGCTCTGGAAACACCATATATTTT	CAISESAASSGNTIYF
-	TRBV20-1	many	TRBJ1-5	TGCAGTGCTAGAGGGCAGGGAAATCAGCCCCAGCATTTT	CSARGQGNQPQHF
TRBD2	TRBV29-1	few	TRBJ2-5	TGCAGCGTCGCCCTGTGGGGACTAGCGGAAGAGCAAGAGACCCAGTACTTC	CSVALWGLAEEQETQYF